The clone carrying this T cell receptor (beta chain) was counted a few times. Its target is unknown. The data were taken from a study of blood T cells in healthy people across ages. The V and J ends lost 4 bases and 7 bases respectively, with 13 bases between them. The CDR3 runs to 13 residues. A second about 6 to 12 cycle PCR used barcoded and J-beta primers. TCRdb fed the 5' RACE reads into MiXCR, producing one record per CDR3 protein. The profile shows 780,000 or so distinct CDR3 sequences, 25% of them singletons. General study points: The study regarded diversity estimates from one million T cells as underestimates. It was the long-lived donors that had more naive CD4+ cells and higher diversity than aged donors.

Each donor supplied around 9.9 milliliters of peripheral blood. These data were also reused for a study on T cells of mothers and their children. That work states: Compared with unrelated pairs, related mother-child pairs had slightly higher, non-significant overlap.

The sequenced sample consisted of blood. This TCR derives from a boy aged 5 to 17 in good health. The chain joins TRBV12-3 or TRBV12-4 to TRBJ1-1, with a weak D call TRBD1 (6 bases). CDR3 sequence: CASSWGGGSEAFF. In DNA form, the CDR3 reads TGTGCCAGCAGTTGGGGGGGCGGCAGTGAAGCTTTCTTT.